This T cell receptor (beta chain) came from a study of blood T cell repertoires in COVID-19. CDR1 is SGHRS and CDR2 is YFSETQ in the germline V gene. This CDR3 contains 17 residues. V trimming: 0 bases; J trimming: 4 bases; junction bases outside the gene matches: 7. Only in-frame clones appear in the TCRdb table, and some are missing; sequencing was by immunoSEQ multiplex PCR. Of about 270,000 clones listed, 81% are singletons. The sequencing input was peripheral blood. The chain has TRBV5-1 and TRBJ2-2, with TRBD2 matching over 9 bases. The receptor comes from a woman between 55 and 75 years old with active or convalescent COVID-19. The CDR3, as DNA: TGCGCCAGCAGCTTGGAAGGGACTAGCCTATCCACCGGGGAGCTGTTTTTT. This encodes CASSLEGTSLSTGELFF.